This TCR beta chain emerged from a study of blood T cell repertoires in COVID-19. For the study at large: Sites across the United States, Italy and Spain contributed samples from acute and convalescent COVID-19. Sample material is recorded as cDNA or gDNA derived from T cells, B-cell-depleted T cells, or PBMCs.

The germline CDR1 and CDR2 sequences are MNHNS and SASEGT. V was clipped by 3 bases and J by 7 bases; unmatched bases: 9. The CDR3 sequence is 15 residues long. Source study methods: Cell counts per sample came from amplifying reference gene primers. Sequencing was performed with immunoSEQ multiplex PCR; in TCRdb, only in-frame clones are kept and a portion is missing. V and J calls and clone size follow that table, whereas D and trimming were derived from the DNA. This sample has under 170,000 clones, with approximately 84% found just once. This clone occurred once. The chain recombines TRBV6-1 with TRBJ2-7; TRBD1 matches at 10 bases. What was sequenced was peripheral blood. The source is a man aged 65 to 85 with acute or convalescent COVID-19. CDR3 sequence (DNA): TGTGCCAGCAGTGACAGGAGACAGGGGGCAGGAGAGCAGTACTTC. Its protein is CASSDRRQGAGEQYF.